This record covers a single T cell receptor (beta chain). The sample belongs to a study of cytotoxic CD8 clonotypes in ibrutinib-treated CLL. Study-wide context: Treatment had run for a median about 12 months, range 6 to 36, when response samples were taken.

The method was immunoSEQ multiplex PCR; TCRdb's version includes in-frame clones alone and lacks a portion of them. The sample holds approximately 130,000 clones, under 90% seen once. There are 14 residues in the CDR3. Germline V gives CDR1 MNHNS, CDR2 SASEGT. Deletions cut 1 base from V and 10 bases from J, with 11 bases between. The sample was PBMCs, taken after 24 months of ibrutinib treatment. The sequence was collected from a human donor with chronic lymphocytic leukemia. The chain combines TRBV6-1 with TRBJ1-6; maybe TRBD1 (5 bases). The CDR3 here is CASSEGRGRSPLHF. The CDR3, as DNA: TGTGCCAGCAGTGAAGGAAGGGGTCGATCACCCCTCCACTTT.